The 24 T cell receptor beta chains in this list originate from one sample, sequenced in a study of blood T cell repertoires in COVID-19. TCRdb keeps only in-frame clones here, not all; method: immunoSEQ multiplex PCR. The data hold approximately 89,000 clones, with about 85% observed a single time. The sequenced material came from peripheral blood. The receptors were sampled from a woman in her 70s with acute or convalescent COVID-19.

By share, this clone ranks as medium-sized. The rearrangement links TRBV5-1 to TRBJ1-5; tentative D call: TRBD1 (5 bases). Germline V CDR1 and CDR2: SGHRS, YFSETQ. This CDR3 has 15 residues. Trimming took off 2 bases at V and 2 bases at J, with 11 bases between the two ends. The DNA for the CDR3 is TGCGCCAGCAGCTTACAGGCTGGCGGCAATCAGCCCCAGCATTTT. This codes for CASSLQAGGNQPQHF.

The CDR3 nucleotides read TGCGCCAGCAGCCAAGACTCTAGCGGGAGGGCCGCCGGGGAGCTGTTTTTT. Protein sequence: CASSQDSSGRAAGELFF. This chain uses TRBV4-3 with TRBJ2-2; 12 positions agree with TRBD2. Germline lookup yields CDR1 LGHNA and CDR2 YSLEER. The length of the CDR3 is 17 residues. Trimming took 0 bases from V and 6 from J; bases not matched to a gene: 5.

The genes are TRBV6-2 or TRBV6-3 and TRBJ1-5; D gene uncertain. Germline assignment: CDR1 MNHEY and CDR2 SVGEGT. Deletions cut 5 bases from V and 8 bases from J, with 16 bases between. The CDR3 is 14 amino acids. Here the CDR3 reads CASSLDATAEPQHF. As DNA, the CDR3 is TGTGCCAGCAGTCTCGACGCCACGGCGGAGCCCCAGCATTTT.

The chain is built from TRBV4-3 and TRBJ1-1; no definite D call. The CDR3 is 15 amino acids. Germline V gene lookup returns CDR1 LGHNA and CDR2 YSLEER. Trimming took 1 base from V and 4 from J, leaving 13 bases between them. CDR3 DNA sequence: TGCGCCAGCAGCCAAGTTGGGGTAGGACTCACTGAAGCTTTCTTT. As protein: CASSQVGVGLTEAFF.

The chain links TRBV11-2 to TRBJ2-3; no reliable D call. V dropped 2 bases and J dropped 4 bases, with 16 bases sitting between them. The CDR3 extends over 16 amino acids. From germline, CDR1 is SGHAT and CDR2 FQNNGV. The CDR3 nucleotides are TGTGCCAGCAGCTTAATGACCGATGGCCGGGCAGATACGCAGTATTTT. Amino acid sequence: CASSLMTDGRADTQYF. Filled out from reference TRBV11-2 and TRBJ2-3, the complete variable domain reads EAGVAQSPRYKIIEKRQSVAFWCNPISGHATLYWYQQILGQGPKLLIQFQNNGVVDDSQLPKDRFSAERLKGVDSTLKIQPAKLEDSAVYLCASSLMTDGRADTQYFGPGTRLTVL.

This clone was recorded a few times. The chain recombines TRBV28 with TRBJ1-3, with 7 bases lining up with TRBD1. CDR1 MDHEN and CDR2 SYDVKM come from the germline V gene. With V trimmed by 5 bases and J by 2 bases, 9 bases remained unmatched. The CDR3 is 16 residues long. The CDR3 sequence: CASSPTGAVTGNTIYF. CDR3 coding DNA: TGTGCCAGCAGTCCTACAGGGGCTGTTACTGGAAACACCATATATTTT.

The chain has TRBV7-8 and TRBJ2-3; D ambiguous. The CDR3 loop spans 15 amino acids. Germline V CDR1 and CDR2: SGHVS, FQNEAQ. V was clipped by 3 bases and J by 2 bases, with 12 bases between them. The CDR3 spells CASSFLWADTDTQYF. The CDR3 DNA sequence: TGTGCCAGCAGCTTTCTCTGGGCCGACACAGATACGCAGTATTTT.

The rearrangement joins TRBV4-3 to TRBJ2-5; 11 nucleotides line up with TRBD2. Germline CDR1 LGHNA, CDR2 YSLEER. This CDR3 spans 17 amino acids. V was pared by 0 bases and J by 2 bases, with 5 bases of the junction left unmatched. CDR3 region: CASSQDRGLAEQETQYF. In DNA, the CDR3 is TGCGCCAGCAGCCAAGACCGGGGACTAGCGGAACAAGAGACCCAGTACTTC.

CDR3 amino acids: CASRPVVGAEGELFF. Written as DNA, the CDR3 is TGTGCCAGCAGGCCGGTGGTGGGAGCTGAAGGGGAGCTGTTTTTT. V usage is TRBV6-5 and J usage is TRBJ2-2; a weak D match, TRBD2 (5 bases). The CDR3 has 15 residues. Deletions cut 6 bases from V and 8 bases from J, with 19 bases between. CDR1 MNHEY and CDR2 SVGAGI come from the germline V gene.

This chain joins TRBV10-1 and TRBJ1-5; D gene uncertain. V was shortened by 6 bases and J by 3 bases, with 15 bases between the two germline ends. CDR3 length: 15 residues. Germline lookup yields CDR1 WNHNN and CDR2 SYGVQD (reference sequence). CDR3 in DNA: TGCGCCAGCAGAGAAAGGACTGCAGACAATCAGCCCCAGCATTTT. Its translation is CASRERTADNQPQHF.

The J gene is TRBJ2-7, the V gene TRBV6-2 or TRBV6-3; D is perhaps TRBD1 (6 bases). This CDR3 contains 15 residues. Trimming took 6 bases from V and 1 from J, leaving 16 bases between them. Germline assignment: CDR1 MNHEY and CDR2 SVGEGT. CDR3 DNA sequence: TGTGCCAGCAGCCCCGACAGGATCGCATCCTACGAGCAGTACGTC. It yields the protein CASSPDRIASYEQYV.

V gene TRBV12-3 or TRBV12-4 combines with J gene TRBJ1-2, with D tentatively TRBD1 (6 bases). Trimming cost V 3 bases and J 4 bases, with 9 bases left between them. CDR3 size: 13 residues. The CDR3 protein is CASSLGTSYGYTF. The CDR3 region has the DNA TGTGCCAGCAGTTTGGGGACATCCTATGGCTACACCTTC.

This chain joins TRBV20-1 and TRBJ2-1; 8 positions agree with TRBD2. The CDR3 totals 14 residues. Trimming removed 3 bases from V and 2 bases from J; junction bases left unmatched: 3. The V gene's germline CDR1 is DFQATT and CDR2 SNEGSKA (reference sequence). The CDR3 DNA is TGCAGTGCTAGTGGGCGGGAGGCCTACAATGAGCAGTTCTTC. It is translated as CSASGREAYNEQFF.

The rearrangement links TRBV28 to TRBJ2-3; 12 bases map to TRBD2. CDR1 is MDHEN and CDR2 is SYDVKM in the germline V gene. The CDR3 has 14 residues. Trimming removed 9 bases from V and 4 bases from J; junction bases left unmatched: 5. DNA of the CDR3: TGTGCCAGTGCGACTAGCGGGGGATCAGATACGCAGTATTTT. The encoded protein is CASATSGGSDTQYF.

The chain links TRBV24-1 to TRBJ2-1; possibly TRBD2 for D (5 bases). The CDR3 is 16 amino acids. The germline V gene encodes CDR1 KGHDR and CDR2 SFDVKD. The V and J ends lost 9 bases and 9 bases respectively, with 26 bases between them. The CDR3 DNA reads as TGTGCCACCCAGCGGTCCCGGACTTCCCTATCAAGTGAGCAGTTCTTC. Amino acids: CATQRSRTSLSSEQFF.

CDR3 amino acids: CASSLALNTEAFF. CDR3 sequence (DNA): TGCGCCAGCAGCTTGGCTCTGAACACTGAAGCTTTCTTT. The chain joins TRBV5-1 to TRBJ1-1; D not resolved. The CDR3 has 13 amino acids. The V gene lost 0 bases and the J gene lost 0 bases, with 3 bases spanning the gap. Germline CDR1 and CDR2: SGHRS and YFSETQ.

J is TRBJ2-7 and V is TRBV6-5, with TRBD1 matching over 11 bases. V gave up 6 bases and J gave up 4 bases; unmatched junction bases: 8. This CDR3 spans 15 amino acids. Germline assignment: CDR1 MNHEY and CDR2 SVGAGI. This CDR3 reads CASRVGQGVQYEQYV. As DNA, the CDR3 is TGTGCCAGCAGGGTGGGACAGGGGGTCCAATACGAGCAGTACGTC.

The CDR3 protein is CASSLALNRALFNGYTF. The DNA of the CDR3 is TGTGCCAGCAGCTTAGCGCTGAACAGGGCTCTCTTCAATGGCTACACCTTC. The rearrangement uses TRBV7-2 and TRBJ1-2, with a weak D call TRBD1 (6 bases). The CDR3 has 17 amino acids. V shed 0 bases and J shed 6 bases, with 20 bases lying between them. In germline, CDR1 is SGHTA, CDR2 FQGNSA. The full variable domain, completed using reference TRBV7-2 and TRBJ1-2, is GAGVSQSPSNKVTEKGKDVELRCDPISGHTALYWYRQSLGQGLEFLIYFQGNSAPDKSGLPSDRFSAERTGGSVSTLTIQRTQQEDSAVYLCASSLALNRALFNGYTFGSGTRLTVV.

This rearrangement joins TRBV7-6 to TRBJ1-1; 9 positions agree with TRBD1. CDR1 SGHVS and CDR2 FNYEAQ come from the germline V gene. V was clipped by 4 bases and J by 4 bases; unmatched bases: 7. This CDR3 contains 15 residues. In nucleotides, the CDR3 is TGTGCCAGCAGCTCTTACAGGGGGCAGAGCACTGAAGCTTTCTTT. Translated, it gives CASSSYRGQSTEAFF. The full variable domain, its missing parts supplied by reference TRBV7-6 and TRBJ1-1, is GAGVSQSPRYKVTKRGQDVALRCDPISGHVSLYWYRQALGQGPEFLTYFNYEAQQDKSGLPNDRFSAERPEGSISTLTIQRTEQRDSAMYRCASSSYRGQSTEAFFGQGTRLTVV.

V gene TRBV11-3 combines with J gene TRBJ1-4, with 9 bases that match TRBD1. V lost 5 bases, J lost 3 bases, and 10 bases stayed unmatched. The germline gives CDR1 SGHNT, CDR2 YENEEA. The CDR3 is 17 residues long. CDR3 coding DNA: TGTGCCAGCAGCCGACAGGGGGAAGAAGGATCTAATGAAAAACTGTTTTTT. It specifies CASSRQGEEGSNEKLFF.

The chain carries TRBV4-3 and TRBJ1-5; the D gene is possibly TRBD1 (5 bases). This CDR3 region has 16 residues. From germline, CDR1 is LGHNA and CDR2 YSLEER. V shed 3 bases and J shed 2 bases, with 14 bases lying between them. The CDR3 coding sequence is TGCGCCAGCAGCCATACGTTGGGGGGAGGCAATCAGCCCCAGCATTTT. It encodes CASSHTLGGGNQPQHF.

V and J are TRBV11-3 and TRBJ2-7; TRBD2 is a possible D gene (5 bases). The CDR3 loop spans 13 amino acids. Trimming shortened V by 1 base and J by 6 bases, and 10 bases separated the two germline ends. Germline V lookup: CDR1 SGHNT, CDR2 YENEEA. The CDR3 DNA follows: TGTGCCAGCAGCTTAGGGTCGGCGGGCGAGCAGTACGTC. Translated: CASSLGSAGEQYV.

This clone showed up just once. The chain joins TRBV27 to TRBJ1-5; D may be TRBD1 (6 bases). The CDR3 extends over 17 amino acids. Looked up from germline, CDR1 is MNHEY and CDR2 is SMNVEV (reference sequence). V was clipped by 6 bases and J by 1 base, with 19 bases between them. DNA for the CDR3: TGTGCCAGCAGCCGCTTCGCAGGGGTATCGAGCAATCAGCCCCAGCATTTT. Its protein product is CASSRFAGVSSNQPQHF.

The CDR3 nucleotides read TGTGCCAGTAGTATAGCTCGAGGGACAGGTGGGGAAGCTTTCTTT. It specifies CASSIARGTGGEAFF. The chain couples TRBV19 to TRBJ1-1; TRBD1 matches at 8 bases. Germline CDR1 reads LNHDA; CDR2 reads SQIVND (reference sequence). This CDR3 has 15 residues. With V trimmed by 1 base and J by 8 bases, 9 bases remained unmatched.